The TCR beta chain under discussion was sequenced for a study of blood T cell repertoires in COVID-19. Profiling relied on immunoSEQ multiplex PCR, and the TCRdb table lists in-frame clones only, not all of them. The table records 30,000 or so clones, around 82% of them present only once. The CDR3 is made up of 21 amino acids. Germline loops: CDR1 MGHRA, CDR2 YSYEKL. Trimming at V came to 2 bases and at J to 5 bases, leaving 24 bases not matched to a gene. V gene TRBV4-1 combines with J gene TRBJ2-5, with 9 positions matching TRBD2. Sequencing was done on a sample of peripheral blood. This clonotype was sampled from a man older than 75 with active COVID-19. The CDR3 region is CASSQRGLMSAGGPVRETQYF. CDR3 nucleotides: TGCGCCAGCAGCCAAAGGGGTTTAATGTCCGCGGGGGGGCCGGTGCGGGAGACCCAGTACTTC.